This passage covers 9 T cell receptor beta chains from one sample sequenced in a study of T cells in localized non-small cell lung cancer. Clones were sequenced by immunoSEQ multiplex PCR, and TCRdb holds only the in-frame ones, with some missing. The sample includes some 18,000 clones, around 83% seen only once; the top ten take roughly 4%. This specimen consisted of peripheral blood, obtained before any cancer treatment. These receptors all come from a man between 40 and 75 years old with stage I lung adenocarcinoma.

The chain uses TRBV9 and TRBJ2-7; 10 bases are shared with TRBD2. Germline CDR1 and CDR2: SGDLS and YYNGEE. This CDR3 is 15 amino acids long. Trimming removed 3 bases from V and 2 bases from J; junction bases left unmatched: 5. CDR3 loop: CASSALAGGTYEQYF. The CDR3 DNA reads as TGTGCCAGCAGCGCCTTAGCGGGAGGCACCTACGAGCAGTACTTC.

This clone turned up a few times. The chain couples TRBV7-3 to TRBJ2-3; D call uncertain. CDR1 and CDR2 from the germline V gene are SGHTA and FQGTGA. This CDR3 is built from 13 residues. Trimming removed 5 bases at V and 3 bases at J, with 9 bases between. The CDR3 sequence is CASSPSTTDTQYF. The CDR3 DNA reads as TGTGCCAGCAGCCCATCTACAACAGATACGCAGTATTTT.

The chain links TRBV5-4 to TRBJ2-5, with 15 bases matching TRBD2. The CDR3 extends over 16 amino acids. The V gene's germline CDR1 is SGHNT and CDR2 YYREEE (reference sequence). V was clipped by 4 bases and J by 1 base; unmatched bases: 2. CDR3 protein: CASSGGLAGGQETQYF. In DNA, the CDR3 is TGTGCCAGCAGCGGGGGACTAGCGGGAGGCCAAGAGACCCAGTACTTC.

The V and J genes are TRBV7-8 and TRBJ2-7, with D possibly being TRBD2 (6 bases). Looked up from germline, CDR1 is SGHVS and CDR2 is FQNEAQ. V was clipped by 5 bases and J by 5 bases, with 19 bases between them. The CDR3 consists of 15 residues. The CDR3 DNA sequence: TGTGCCAGCAGCCGAAGCGGCGGGGTCCATCACGAGCAGTACTTC. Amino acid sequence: CASSRSGGVHHEQYF.

CDR3 DNA: TGTGCCAGCAGCTTGGGGGACTGGGGTCGAGAGCAGTTCTTC. As protein: CASSLGDWGREQFF. The chain uses TRBV7-2 and TRBJ2-1; the D gene is possibly TRBD2 (6 bases). The CDR3 is made up of 14 amino acids. Per the germline V gene, CDR1 is SGHTA and CDR2 is FQGNSA. V dropped 3 bases and J dropped 10 bases, with 16 bases sitting between them.

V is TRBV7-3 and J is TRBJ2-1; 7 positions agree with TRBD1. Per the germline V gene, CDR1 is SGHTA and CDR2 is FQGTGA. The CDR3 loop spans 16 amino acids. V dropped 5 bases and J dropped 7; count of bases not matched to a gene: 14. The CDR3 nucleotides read TGTGCCAGCAGCCGCGAGGGGACAGTGGGGCTGAATGAGCAGTTCTTC. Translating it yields CASSREGTVGLNEQFF.

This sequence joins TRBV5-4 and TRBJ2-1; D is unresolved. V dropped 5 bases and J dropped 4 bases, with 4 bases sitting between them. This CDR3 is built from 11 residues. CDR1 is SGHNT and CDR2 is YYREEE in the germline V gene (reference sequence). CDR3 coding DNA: TGTGCCAGCAGTCTGTACAATGAGCAGTTCTTC. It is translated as CASSLYNEQFF.

CDR3 nucleotide sequence: TGTGCCAGCAGTCTGAGTACCGGGGGAATAGGGGATCAGCCCCAGCATTTT. It translates to CASSLSTGGIGDQPQHF. The V and J genes are TRBV28 and TRBJ1-5; D is perhaps TRBD1 (5 bases). V dropped 5 bases and J dropped 5 bases, with 22 bases sitting between them. The CDR3 has 17 amino acids. Per the germline V gene, CDR1 is MDHEN and CDR2 is SYDVKM.

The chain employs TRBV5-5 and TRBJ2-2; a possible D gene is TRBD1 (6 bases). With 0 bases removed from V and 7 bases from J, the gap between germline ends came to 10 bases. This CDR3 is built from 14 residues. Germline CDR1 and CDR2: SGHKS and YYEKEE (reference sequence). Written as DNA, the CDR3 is TGTGCCAGCAGCTTGGAGGGGGAAATCGGGGAGCTGTTTTTT. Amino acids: CASSLEGEIGELFF.